This T cell receptor (beta chain) was documented in a study of shared clonotypes between healthy human individuals. The repertoire was sequenced with immunoSEQ multiplex PCR; TCRdb's copy has only in-frame clones and lacks some. This table has 2 million to 2.5 million clones, 90% to 97% appearing once. The CDR3 sequence is 13 residues long. Looked up from germline, CDR1 is SGHDT and CDR2 is YYEEEE. Trimming stripped 0 bases from V and 10 bases from J, with 13 bases between. The rearrangement uses TRBV5-6 and TRBJ1-2; D not certain. The sample taken for sequencing was naive CD4+ T cells sorted from blood. Subset: CD45RA+ positively selected. The sequence was obtained from a man between 18 and 35 years old in good health. CDR3 in DNA: TGTGCCAGCAGCTTGGCCGGCGGGGTAGACTACACCTTC. Translation gives CASSLAGGVDYTF.